The 4 T cell receptor beta chains reported below all come from one sample, sequenced in a study of blood T cell repertoires in COVID-19. Produced via immunoSEQ multiplex PCR; TCRdb's table is partial and in-frame only. Altogether more than 65,000 clones are present, under 85% being singletons, with the ten largest covering more than 15%. Sequencing used peripheral blood. The receptor set was obtained from a man between 60 and 75 years old with acute or convalescent COVID-19.

The chain couples TRBV4-2 to TRBJ2-3; TRBD2 agrees at 8 bases. The CDR3 spans 18 residues. Per the germline V gene, CDR1 is LGHNA and CDR2 is YNFKEQ. Losses at the gene ends were 2 bases for V and 7 bases for J; bases not matched to a gene: 17. The CDR3 loop reads CASSQLPGPGGAGNTQYF. In DNA form, the CDR3 reads TGTGCCAGCAGCCAATTGCCGGGCCCGGGGGGGGCGGGGAATACGCAGTATTTT.

The rearrangement joins TRBV11-2 to TRBJ2-3, with 12 nucleotides matching TRBD2. The CDR3 has 19 amino acids. CDR1 is SGHAT and CDR2 is FQNNGV in the germline V gene. V lost 5 bases to trimming and J lost 5 bases; unmatched junction nucleotides: 17. The CDR3 is CASSPRLAGVRMAGDTQYF. CDR3 bases: TGTGCCAGCAGCCCCCGACTAGCGGGGGTCAGGATGGCGGGAGATACGCAGTATTTT.

The V call is TRBV9, the J call TRBJ1-2; 8 bases align to TRBD1. Per the germline V gene, CDR1 is SGDLS and CDR2 is YYNGEE. CDR3 length equals 16 residues. J was trimmed by 5 bases and V by 1 base; bases with no gene match: 10. This chain's CDR3 is CASSVSGGANSYGYTF. CDR3 DNA sequence: TGTGCCAGCAGCGTATCAGGGGGCGCGAATTCTTATGGCTACACCTTC.

The rearrangement joins TRBV7-8 to TRBJ1-2; 7 bases match TRBD1. The junction had 2 bases not matched to a gene; V was cut back by 3 bases and J by 4 bases. This CDR3 has 13 amino acids. Germline CDR1 and CDR2: SGHVS and FQNEAQ. CDR3 sequence reads: CASSFRGSYGYTF. For the CDR3, the DNA is TGTGCCAGCAGCTTCAGGGGGTCCTATGGCTACACCTTC.